Shown below are 3 T cell receptor beta chains from a single sample sequenced in a study of cytomegalovirus exposure and HLA in healthy donors. The PCR was carried out with 60 Vbeta primers and 13 Jbeta primers. The protocol was immunoSEQ multiplex PCR, while the TCRdb copy is restricted to in-frame clones and leaves out a portion. The data hold under 300,000 clones, with roughly 90% observed a single time. The sample comprised PBMCs. These receptors all stem from a man in his forties in good health and CMV-seropositive.

The genes are TRBV10-2 and TRBJ1-3; D remains ambiguous. Per germline, CDR1 WSHSY and CDR2 SAAADI. V shed 4 bases and J shed 0 bases, with 7 bases lying between them. This CDR3 has 14 residues. The CDR3: CASSGAGSGNTIYF. In nucleotides, the CDR3 is TGCGCCAGCAGTGGGGCAGGCTCTGGAAACACCATATATTTT.

V usage is TRBV6-5 and J usage is TRBJ2-7, with D possibly TRBD1 on 5 matching bases. Germline CDR1 is MNHEY and CDR2 is SVGAGI. The CDR3 length is 12 residues. Trimming took 5 bases from V and 3 from J, leaving 8 bases between them. CDR3 protein: CASSRTSYEQYF. DNA of the CDR3: TGTGCCAGCAGTAGGACAAGCTACGAGCAGTACTTC.

The genes are TRBV7-8 and TRBJ2-1, with 11 bases matching TRBD1. Per germline, CDR1 SGHVS and CDR2 FQNEAQ. There are 18 residues in the CDR3. V gave up 0 bases and J gave up 6 bases; unmatched junction bases: 10. The DNA for the CDR3 is TGTGCCAGCAGCTTAGCGACGGCTAGCGGGACAGGGGGCAATGAGCAGTTCTTC. Its protein product is CASSLATASGTGGNEQFF.